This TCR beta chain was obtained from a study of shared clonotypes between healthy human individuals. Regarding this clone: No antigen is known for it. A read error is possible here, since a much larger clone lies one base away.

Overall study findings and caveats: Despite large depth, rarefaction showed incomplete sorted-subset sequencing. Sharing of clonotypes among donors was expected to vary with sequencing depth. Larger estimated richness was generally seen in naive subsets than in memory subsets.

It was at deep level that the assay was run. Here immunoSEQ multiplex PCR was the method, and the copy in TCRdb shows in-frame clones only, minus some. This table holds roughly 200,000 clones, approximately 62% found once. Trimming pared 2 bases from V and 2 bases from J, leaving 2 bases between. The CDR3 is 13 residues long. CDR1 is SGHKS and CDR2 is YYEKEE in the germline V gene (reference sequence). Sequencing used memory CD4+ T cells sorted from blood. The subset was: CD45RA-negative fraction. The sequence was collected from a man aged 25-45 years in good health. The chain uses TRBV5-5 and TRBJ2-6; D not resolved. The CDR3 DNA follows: TGTGCCAGCAGCTTTGCTGGGGCCAACGTCCTGACTTTC. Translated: CASSFAGANVLTF.